Listed below are T cell receptor beta chains from one sample, sequenced in a study of shared clonotypes between healthy human individuals. The repertoire was sequenced with immunoSEQ multiplex PCR; TCRdb's copy has only in-frame clones and lacks some. The data hold around 1,900,000 clones, with roughly 93% observed a single time. Sequenced material: naive CD8+ T cells from PBMCs. These receptors all stem from a young man in good health. Some clones in this sample may be carry-over from other donors' samples. CDR3s include the opening cysteine and the closing phenylalanine or tryptophan. The D gene is left open where the match is weak. Clone size appears in some rows only: once, few, many, or a class for an expanded clone.

V	length	size	D	J	DNA	CDR3
TRBV27	14	.	TRBD1	TRBJ1-5	TGTGCCAGCAGCTTACAGGGGGACAATCAGCCCCAGCATTTT	CASSLQGDNQPQHF
TRBV9	16	.	TRBD2	TRBJ2-7	TGTGCCAGCAGCGTAGCTAGCGGGCTAGCCACCTACGAGCAGTACTTC	CASSVASGLATYEQYF
TRBV28	14	few	.	TRBJ1-2	TGTGCCAGCAGCCTCGACCGACAAAACTATGGCTACACCTTC	CASSLDRQNYGYTF
TRBV27	17	.	TRBD1	TRBJ2-7	TGTGCCAGCAGCCCCGGGACAGGGCCCTTAAGCTCCTACGAGCAGTACTTC	CASSPGTGPLSSYEQYF
TRBV6-5	16	.	.	TRBJ2-1	TGTGCCAGCAGTTCTACCGGCTTGACCCAAGTCAATGAGCAGTTCTTC	CASSSTGLTQVNEQFF
TRBV6-5	14	.	.	TRBJ1-2	TGTGCCAGCAGTTACTCGACCGGGGACTATGGCTACACCTTC	CASSYSTGDYGYTF
TRBV11-2	12	.	.	TRBJ2-1	TGTGCCAGCAGCTTAGGGCGAAACGAGCAGTTCTTC	CASSLGRNEQFF
TRBV15	16	once	.	TRBJ1-1	TGTGCCACCAGCAGAGATCCTGGGGGACTAAACACTGAAGCTTTCTTT	CATSRDPGGLNTEAFF
TRBV10-3	16	.	.	TRBJ1-2	TGTGCCATCAGTGAGTCTGGGACCGTTACCAACTATGGCTACACCTTC	CAISESGTVTNYGYTF
TRBV5-1	15	.	.	TRBJ1-3	TGCGCCAGTTCCCGGGGCCCTGACTCTGGAAACACCATATATTTT	CASSRGPDSGNTIYF
TRBV6-1	13	.	.	TRBJ2-1	TGTGCCAGCTCGGACATCCGGGACGGTGAGCAGTTCTTC	CASSDIRDGEQFF
TRBV9	14	.	.	TRBJ2-7	TGTGCCAGCAGCGTAGAAGATAGCGGCTACGAGCAGTACTTC	CASSVEDSGYEQYF
TRBV6-1	15	.	.	TRBJ2-7	TGTGCCAGCAGCGGTCGGGGGGCTACGTCCTACGAGCAGTACTTC	CASSGRGATSYEQYF
TRBV5-4	12	.	.	TRBJ1-2	TGTGCCAGCAGCTTGGAACGCTATGGCTACACCTTC	CASSLERYGYTF
TRBV6-5	15	.	TRBD1	TRBJ1-2	TGTGCCAGCAGTTACACTGGGACAGGGGATTATGGCTACACCTTC	CASSYTGTGDYGYTF
TRBV7-9	12	.	.	TRBJ2-7	TGTGCCAGCAGCCTGGGCGGTGTCGAGCAGTACTTC	CASSLGGVEQYF
TRBV28	14	.	.	TRBJ2-7	TGTGCCAGCACCCTACAGGGCAGCTCCTACGAGCAGTACTTC	CASTLQGSSYEQYF
TRBV5-6	14	few	TRBD1	TRBJ1-5	TGTGCCAGCAGCCTCGGGACAGGCAATCAGCCCCAGCATTTT	CASSLGTGNQPQHF
TRBV11-2	15	.	.	TRBJ1-2	TGTGCCAGCAGCTTAGAGGAGACCCTAAACTATGGCTACACCTTC	CASSLEETLNYGYTF
TRBV4-2	15	.	.	TRBJ1-5	TGTGCCAGCAGCCAAGGATACGATAGCAATCAGCCCCAGCATTTT	CASSQGYDSNQPQHF
TRBV6-5	14	.	.	TRBJ2-7	TGTGCCAGCATACCGGGTCCCTATTTCCACGAGCAGTACTTC	CASIPGPYFHEQYF
TRBV11-2	15	.	TRBD2	TRBJ2-7	TGTGCCAGCAGCCCATACCGGGGGGTAGCGGGTGAGCAGTACTTC	CASSPYRGVAGEQYF
TRBV30	12	.	.	TRBJ1-1	TGTGCCTGGAGGGGGAAGCCCACTGAAGCTTTCTTT	CAWRGKPTEAFF
TRBV4-1	13	.	.	TRBJ2-7	TGCGCCAGCAGCCAAGTAGGAAGGAACGAGCAGTACTTC	CASSQVGRNEQYF
TRBV27	16	.	.	TRBJ2-1	TGTGCCAGCAGTTTAAGGGGGGTTTCTGGGTACAATGAGCAGTTCTTC	CASSLRGVSGYNEQFF
TRBV28	11	.	.	TRBJ2-3	TGTGCCATTACCAGGGAAGATACGCAGTATTTT	CAITREDTQYF
TRBV7-8	12	.	.	TRBJ2-7	TGTGCCAGCAGCGCACCAGGGAACGAGCAGTACTTC	CASSAPGNEQYF
TRBV5-1	15	.	TRBD2	TRBJ2-7	TGCGCCAGCAGCTTAGCGGGAGGCCTTTCCTACGAGCAGTACTTC	CASSLAGGLSYEQYF
TRBV6-5	15	.	.	TRBJ1-2	TGTGCCAGCACCCCTATGGGAGGGGTGGGCTATGGCTACACCTTC	CASTPMGGVGYGYTF
TRBV27	14	once	.	TRBJ2-7	TGTGCCACCTCCCTCCGGGGTCCTACCTACGAGCAGTACTTC	CATSLRGPTYEQYF
TRBV25-1	14	.	.	TRBJ2-3	TGTGCCAGCAGTGGACGGCCGACCACAGATACGCAGTATTTT	CASSGRPTTDTQYF
TRBV28	16	.	.	TRBJ2-7	TGTGCCAGCAGTTCTCCCTCGGGGGACATGGACTACGAGCAGTACTTC	CASSSPSGDMDYEQYF
TRBV5-6	15	.	.	TRBJ2-7	TGTGCCAGCCGACCGGACCCGGGGCCCCTCTACGAGCAGTACTTC	CASRPDPGPLYEQYF
TRBV19	15	once	TRBD2	TRBJ2-2	TGTGCCAGTAGTGGGGCGGGAGGGCCGCACGGGGAGCTGTTTTTT	CASSGAGGPHGELFF
TRBV7-9	13	.	TRBD1	TRBJ2-7	TGTGCCTCAAAGCCGGGACAGGGAGGCGAGCAGTACTTC	CASKPGQGGEQYF
TRBV27	15	.	TRBD2	TRBJ2-7	TGTGCCAGCAGTAGAACTAGCGGGAGTCTTGACGAGCAGTACTTC	CASSRTSGSLDEQYF